One sample yielded the 14 T cell receptor beta chains listed below, sequenced in a study of beta chain features in type 1 diabetes. Sequencing targeted expressed TCRB transcripts, as all isolated RNA had been reverse transcribed. Clones were sequenced by immunoSEQ multiplex PCR, and TCRdb holds only the in-frame ones, with some missing. The data contain 120,000 to 150,000 clones, 40% to 55% of them singletons. Sequencing was carried out using Tregs from blood. Receptors were obtained from a man younger than 30 in good health.

This clone was seen more than once but under ten times. The chain links TRBV18 to TRBJ1-6; 10 nucleotides match TRBD1. V lost 2 bases and J lost 13; bases outside the gene matches: 11. This CDR3 has 16 amino acids. CDR1 KGHSH and CDR2 LQKENI come from the germline V gene. For the CDR3, the DNA is TGTGCCAGCTCACCATGGCCGGGGACAGGGGTGCTCCCCCTCCACTTT. Translating gives CASSPWPGTGVLPLHF.

The rearrangement joins TRBV5-1 to TRBJ2-7; 8 nucleotides align to TRBD2. This CDR3 contains 13 residues. The germline CDR1 and CDR2 sequences are SGHRS and YFSETQ. Trimming cost V 4 bases and J 6 bases; bases outside gene matches: 6. CDR3 amino acids: CASSLSGTGEQYF. Here the CDR3 DNA reads TGCGCCAGCAGCCTTAGCGGGACGGGCGAGCAGTACTTC.

This clone was recorded a few times. Written as DNA, the CDR3 is TGTGCCAGCAGGTCCTCTGATGCGGGGCGAAAGTACTTC. Protein sequence: CASRSSDAGRKYF. The V call is TRBV28, the J call TRBJ2-7, with D perhaps matching TRBD2 (6 bases). The CDR3 is 13 amino acids. Per germline, CDR1 MDHEN and CDR2 SYDVKM. Trimming took 6 bases from V and 11 from J, leaving 20 bases between them. Full variable domain (rest looked up from reference TRBV28 and TRBJ2-7): DVKVTQSSRYLVKRTGEKVFLECVQDMDHENMFWYRQDPGLGLRLIYFSYDVKMKEKGDIPEGYSVSREKKERFSLILESASTNQTSMYLCASRSSDAGRKYFGPGTRLTVT.

The chain employs TRBV6-5 and TRBJ2-3; no clear D gene. The CDR3 is made up of 11 amino acids. V was cut by 6 bases and J by 2 bases, with 3 bases left in between. Germline V CDR1 and CDR2: MNHEY, SVGAGI. Written as DNA, the CDR3 is TGTGCCAGCAGAGCCACAGATACGCAGTATTTT. It is translated as CASRATDTQYF.

This clone has more than one count but fewer than ten. This rearrangement joins TRBV14 to TRBJ1-3, with D unclear. Trimming cost V 2 bases and J 0 bases, with 11 bases left between them. The CDR3 totals 16 residues. From germline, CDR1 is SGHDN and CDR2 FVKESK. This chain's CDR3 is CASSQPLVRSGNTIYF. Written as DNA, the CDR3 is TGTGCCAGCAGCCAACCCCTCGTCCGCTCTGGAAACACCATATATTTT.

This clone has only one observation. The chain couples TRBV6-5 to TRBJ1-2, with D possibly TRBD1 on 5 matching bases. The ends were cut back, 5 bases at V and 2 bases at J, with 15 bases in the middle. CDR3 length: 15 amino acids. Germline V lookup: CDR1 MNHEY, CDR2 SVGAGI. Here the CDR3 DNA reads TGTGCCAGCAGTCGCCAAACGACAGTCAACTATGGCTACACCTTC. It yields the protein CASSRQTTVNYGYTF.

The chain uses TRBV7-2 and TRBJ1-2; D is unclear. V lost 5 bases, J lost 9 bases, and 16 bases lay in between. Per the germline V gene, CDR1 is SGHTA and CDR2 is FQGNSA. The CDR3 runs to 13 residues. The chain's CDR3 is CASSPQRRNSYTF. The CDR3 DNA follows: TGTGCCAGCAGCCCCCAACGTCGAAACAGCTACACCTTC.

This clone has just a few counts. The CDR3 loop is CASRQPGQANTGELFF. CDR3 sequence (DNA): TGTGCCAGTAGACAACCGGGACAGGCGAACACCGGGGAGCTGTTTTTT. V and J are TRBV19 and TRBJ2-2, with 8 bases matching TRBD1. The CDR3 totals 16 residues. V shed 6 bases and J 0 bases; nucleotides not matched to a gene: 6. In germline, CDR1 is LNHDA, CDR2 SQIVND (reference sequence).

The V call is TRBV4-2, the J call TRBJ2-1; 7 nucleotides align to TRBD2. The CDR3 contains 17 residues. CDR1 and CDR2 (germline): LGHNA, YNFKEQ. J gave up 0 bases and V 0 bases, and 5 bases lay outside the gene matches. This CDR3 is CASSQDSGGVSYNEQFF. The CDR3 DNA is TGTGCCAGCAGCCAAGATTCTGGGGGGGTCTCCTACAATGAGCAGTTCTTC.

The V gene is TRBV11-1, the J gene TRBJ2-3, with 8 nucleotides matching TRBD1. The trim removed 3 bases at V and 5 bases at J, leaving 4 bases unmatched. Germline V gene lookup returns CDR1 SGHAT and CDR2 FQDESV (reference sequence). The CDR3 has 14 residues. The CDR3 is CASSLDRVVDTQYF. In nucleotides, the CDR3 is TGTGCCAGCAGCTTGGACAGGGTTGTAGATACGCAGTATTTT.

The genes are TRBV7-2 and TRBJ2-2; weak D call: TRBD2 (6 bases). There are 13 residues in the CDR3. Germline values: CDR1 SGHTA, CDR2 FQGNSA. The germline V and J ends were trimmed by 3 bases and 6 bases, with 8 bases remaining between them. For the CDR3, the DNA is TGTGCCAGCAGCTTTACTAGCCCCGGGGAGCTGTTTTTT. Protein product: CASSFTSPGELFF. Variable domain in full (rest from reference TRBV7-2 and TRBJ2-2): GAGVSQSPSNKVTEKGKDVELRCDPISGHTALYWYRQSLGQGLEFLIYFQGNSAPDKSGLPSDRFSAERTGGSVSTLTIQRTQQEDSAVYLCASSFTSPGELFFGEGSRLTVL.

The genes are TRBV9 and TRBJ2-3; 11 nucleotides agree with TRBD2. Germline CDR1 reads SGDLS; CDR2 reads YYNGEE. This CDR3 comprises 16 residues. J gave up 2 bases and V 0 bases, and 2 bases lay outside the gene matches. CDR3 region: CASSVGSGRATDTQYF. CDR3 in DNA: TGTGCCAGCAGCGTAGGTAGCGGGAGGGCCACAGATACGCAGTATTTT.

The rearrangement links TRBV28 to TRBJ2-5; TRBD1 aligns across 11 bases. The germline gives CDR1 MDHEN, CDR2 SYDVKM. V trimming: 6 bases; J trimming: 11 bases; junction bases outside the gene matches: 14. The CDR3 totals 15 residues. The CDR3 sequence is CASSFPGQGEREQYF. In nucleotides, the CDR3 is TGTGCCAGCAGCTTTCCGGGACAGGGGGAGCGGGAGCAGTACTTC.

The chain employs TRBV7-3 and TRBJ2-5; 7 bases map to TRBD2. The CDR3 extends over 16 amino acids. Germline V gene data show CDR1 as SGHTA and CDR2 as FQGTGA. Trimming at V came to 1 base and at J to 5 bases, leaving 10 bases not matched to a gene. The CDR3 is CASSLSASGAQETQYF. The CDR3 DNA reads as TGTGCCAGCAGCTTAAGCGCTAGCGGCGCCCAGGAGACCCAGTACTTC. Together with reference TRBV7-3 and TRBJ2-5, the CDR3 gives the full variable domain: GAGVSQTPSNKVTEKGKYVELRCDPISGHTALYWYRQSLGQGPEFLIYFQGTGAADDSGLPNDRFFAVRPEGSVSTLKIQRTERGDSAVYLCASSLSASGAQETQYFGPGTRLLVL.